These 11 T cell receptor beta chains were all obtained from the same sample, sequenced in a study of blood T cell repertoires in COVID-19. TCRdb keeps only in-frame clones here, not all; method: immunoSEQ multiplex PCR. Among 50,000 to 65,000 clones, approximately 81% were seen once, and the ten largest hold roughly a sixth. Sequencing was performed on peripheral blood. These receptors were obtained from a man between 60 and 70 years old with COVID-19, enrolled during active disease.

The chain employs TRBV7-9 and TRBJ1-3; D not certain. The length of the CDR3 is 14 residues. Germline V gene lookup returns CDR1 SEHNR and CDR2 FQNEAQ (reference sequence). V lost 1 base and J lost 0, with 4 bases in between. This CDR3 reads CASSLGVSGNTIYF. For the CDR3, the DNA is TGTGCCAGCAGCTTAGGCGTCTCTGGAAACACCATATATTTT.

This clone has a handful of counts. V gene TRBV19 combines with J gene TRBJ1-2; D not resolved. The germline gives CDR1 LNHDA, CDR2 SQIVND (reference sequence). V lost 3 bases and J lost 0, with 5 bases in between. This CDR3 region has 13 residues. The CDR3 is CASSMGANYGYTF. The DNA of the CDR3 is TGTGCCAGTAGTATGGGCGCTAACTATGGCTACACCTTC.

The chain combines TRBV5-6 with TRBJ2-7; tentatively, D is TRBD2 (6 bases). The V and J ends lost 2 bases and 0 bases respectively, with 15 bases between them. The length of the CDR3 is 16 residues. In germline, CDR1 is SGHDT, CDR2 YYEEEE. CDR3 coding DNA: TGTGCCAGCAGCTTCCCTTTAGGCGGGACCTCCTACGAGCAGTACTTC. This codes for CASSFPLGGTSYEQYF. The full variable domain, completed using reference TRBV5-6 and TRBJ2-7, is DAGVTQSPTHLIKTRGQQVTLRCSPKSGHDTVSWYQQALGQGPQFIFQYYEEEERQRGNFPDRFSGHQFPNYSSELNVNALLLGDSALYLCASSFPLGGTSYEQYFGPGTRLTVT.

This sequence joins TRBV11-1 and TRBJ2-2; TRBD2 agrees at 8 bases. This CDR3 spans 15 amino acids. CDR1 and CDR2 (germline): SGHAT, FQDESV (reference sequence). Trimming cost V 5 bases and J 5 bases; bases outside gene matches: 7. CDR3 amino acids: CASSPRGGGTGELFF. In DNA form, the CDR3 reads TGTGCCAGCAGCCCTCGGGGGGGCGGGACCGGGGAGCTGTTTTTT. The variable domain in full, with the rest retrieved from reference TRBV11-1 and TRBJ2-2, is EAEVAQSPRYKITEKSQAVAFWCDPISGHATLYWYRQILGQGPELLVQFQDESVVDDSQLPKDRFSAERLKGVDSTLKIQPAELGDSAMYLCASSPRGGGTGELFFGEGSRLTVL.

The rearrangement joins TRBV19 to TRBJ2-7, with a tentative D call TRBD1 (6 bases). CDR1 LNHDA and CDR2 SQIVND come from the germline V gene (reference sequence). The CDR3 extends over 12 amino acids. V was shortened by 6 bases and J by 6 bases, with 12 bases between the two germline ends. The CDR3 region has the DNA TGTGCCAGTAGCGAACAACAGGGCGAGCAGTACTTC. Amino acid sequence: CASSEQQGEQYF. Filled out from reference TRBV19 and TRBJ2-7, the complete variable domain reads DGGITQSPKYLFRKEGQNVTLSCEQNLNHDAMYWYRQDPGQGLRLIYYSQIVNDFQKGDIAEGYSVSREKKESFPLTVTSAQKNPTAFYLCASSEQQGEQYFGPGTRLTVT.

The chain combines TRBV6-5 with TRBJ2-1, with 10 bases identical to TRBD2. With V trimmed by 8 bases and J by 0 bases, 4 bases remained unmatched. This CDR3 is 15 amino acids long. The germline V gene encodes CDR1 MNHEY and CDR2 SVGAGI. CDR3 nucleotide sequence: TGTGCCAGCGGGACTAGCGCTCTCTCCTACAATGAGCAGTTCTTC. This sequence encodes CASGTSALSYNEQFF.

In DNA, the CDR3 is TGTGCCAGCAGCTTAGAACGGAGACAGCCCCAGCATTTT. It is translated as CASSLERRQPQHF. The chain links TRBV11-2 to TRBJ1-5, with D unclear. There are 13 residues in the CDR3. Trimming shortened V by 0 bases and J by 7 bases, and 7 bases separated the two germline ends. Germline CDR1 reads SGHAT; CDR2 reads FQNNGV.

CDR3 sequence reads: CASTGREHRFEQYF. CDR3 nucleotides: TGTGCCAGCACCGGGCGGGAGCACAGGTTTGAGCAGTACTTC. V usage is TRBV7-2 and J usage is TRBJ2-7, with 7 bases aligning to TRBD2. The V gene's germline CDR1 is SGHTA and CDR2 FQGNSA. J was trimmed by 7 bases and V by 7 bases; bases with no gene match: 13. This CDR3 is built from 14 residues. The whole variable domain, remainder taken from reference TRBV7-2 and TRBJ2-7, is GAGVSQSPSNKVTEKGKDVELRCDPISGHTALYWYRQSLGQGLEFLIYFQGNSAPDKSGLPSDRFSAERTGGSVSTLTIQRTQQEDSAVYLCASTGREHRFEQYFGPGTRLTVT.

The chain combines TRBV5-4 with TRBJ2-3; maybe TRBD2 (5 bases). The germline gives CDR1 SGHNT, CDR2 YYREEE (reference sequence). This CDR3 spans 15 amino acids. With 0 bases removed from V and 2 bases from J, the gap between germline ends came to 10 bases. CDR3 coding DNA: TGTGCCAGCAGCTTGGATTCGGGGTACACAGATACGCAGTATTTT. Its protein product is CASSLDSGYTDTQYF.

The V call is TRBV5-1, the J call TRBJ1-3, with D tentatively TRBD1 (6 bases). V lost 4 bases and J lost 2, with 13 bases in between. Germline values: CDR1 SGHRS, CDR2 YFSETQ. The CDR3 spans 15 residues. CDR3: CASSPGENPGNTIYF. The CDR3 bases are TGCGCCAGCAGCCCAGGGGAAAATCCTGGAAACACCATATATTTT.

V gene TRBV6-2 or TRBV6-3 combines with J gene TRBJ1-2; D is unclear. This CDR3 comprises 14 residues. Germline V gene data show CDR1 as MNHEY and CDR2 as SVGEGT. The V end was cut by 6 bases, the J end by 4 bases, with 15 bases between. The CDR3 nucleotides are TGTGCCAGCAGCCCCCTTGAGCGGCTCTATGGCTACACCTTC. Its protein product is CASSPLERLYGYTF.